This T cell receptor (beta chain) stems from a study of T cells in localized non-small cell lung cancer. The study, taken as a whole, reports: Among the tissues sampled, uninvolved adjacent lung had the highest T cell clonality, above tumor. For the top 100 tumor clones, a median about 60 also appeared in adjacent lung.

About this clone itself: The antigen is undetermined.

Assay: immunoSEQ multiplex PCR; the TCRdb copy retains only in-frame clones and omits some. Of 16,000 or so clones detected, over 75% appear once; the ten largest clones hold 30%. Trimming cost V 4 bases and J 5 bases; bases outside gene matches: 3. Per germline, CDR1 MNHEY and CDR2 SVGAGI. CDR3 size: 15 residues. The chain recombines TRBV6-5 with TRBJ2-5; 14 bases agree with TRBD2. The sequence came from a male donor aged 60 or over with stage I lung adenocarcinoma. Sequencing used peripheral blood, obtained before any cancer treatment. The CDR3 bases are TGTGCCAGCAGTTCGACTAGCGGGAGGGCGGAGACCCAGTACTTC. Encoded protein: CASSSTSGRAETQYF.